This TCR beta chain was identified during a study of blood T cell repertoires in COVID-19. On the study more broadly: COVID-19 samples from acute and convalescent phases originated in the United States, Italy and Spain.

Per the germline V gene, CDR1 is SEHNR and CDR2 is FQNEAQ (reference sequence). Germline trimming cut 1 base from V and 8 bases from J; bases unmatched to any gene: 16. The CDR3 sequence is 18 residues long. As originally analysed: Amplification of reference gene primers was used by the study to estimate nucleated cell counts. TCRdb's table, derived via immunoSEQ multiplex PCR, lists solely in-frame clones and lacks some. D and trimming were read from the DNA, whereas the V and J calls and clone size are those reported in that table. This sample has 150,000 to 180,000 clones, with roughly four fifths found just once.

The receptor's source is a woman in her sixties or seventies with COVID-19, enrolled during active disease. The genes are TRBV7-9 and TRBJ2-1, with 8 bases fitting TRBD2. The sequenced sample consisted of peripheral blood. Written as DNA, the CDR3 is TGTGCCAGCAGCTTAGGGGGTAGCGGGATTTCAAATCCTCATGAGCAGTTCTTC. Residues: CASSLGGSGISNPHEQFF.